This T cell receptor (beta chain) was captured by sequencing in a study of blood T cell repertoires in COVID-19. The germline V gene has CDR1 LGHNA and CDR2 YNFKEQ. CDR3 length: 17 amino acids. V dropped 0 bases and J dropped 5 bases, with 18 bases sitting between them. Assay used: immunoSEQ multiplex PCR; TCRdb lists only in-frame clones, some missing. The repertoire holds about 190,000 clones, with roughly 80% as singletons. The sequence was collected from a woman under 40 who had recovered from COVID-19. Sequenced sample: PBMCs or T cells enriched from blood (not recorded which). The V and J genes are TRBV4-2 and TRBJ2-3; D is perhaps TRBD2 (7 bases). The CDR3 spells CASSQERGEGRGDTQYF. The DNA of the CDR3 is TGTGCCAGCAGCCAAGAGAGGGGGGAGGGCCGTGGAGATACGCAGTATTTT.